This T cell receptor (beta chain) was observed in a study of blood T cell repertoires in COVID-19. Across the study: Whether acute or convalescent, the COVID-19 samples came from the United States, Italy and Spain.

This clone has more than one count but fewer than ten. Original data processing: Amplifying reference gene primers gave estimates of nucleated cell counts. Assay used: immunoSEQ multiplex PCR; TCRdb lists only in-frame clones, some missing. The D gene and trimming were derived from the DNA, and the V and J assignments and clone size from that table. The table has around 230,000 clones, roughly 80% seen once. Sequences were obtained from peripheral blood. The sequence was collected from a woman of 80 years or more with acute or convalescent COVID-19.

CDR3 residues: CSVDPGGSYEQYF. The CDR3 DNA reads as TGCAGCGTTGATCCAGGGGGATCCTACGAGCAGTACTTC. The chain carries TRBV29-1 and TRBJ2-7, with 7 bases identical to TRBD1. Losses at the gene ends were 3 bases for V and 1 base for J; bases not matched to a gene: 3. In germline, CDR1 is SQVTM, CDR2 ANQGSEA. CDR3 length: 13 amino acids.